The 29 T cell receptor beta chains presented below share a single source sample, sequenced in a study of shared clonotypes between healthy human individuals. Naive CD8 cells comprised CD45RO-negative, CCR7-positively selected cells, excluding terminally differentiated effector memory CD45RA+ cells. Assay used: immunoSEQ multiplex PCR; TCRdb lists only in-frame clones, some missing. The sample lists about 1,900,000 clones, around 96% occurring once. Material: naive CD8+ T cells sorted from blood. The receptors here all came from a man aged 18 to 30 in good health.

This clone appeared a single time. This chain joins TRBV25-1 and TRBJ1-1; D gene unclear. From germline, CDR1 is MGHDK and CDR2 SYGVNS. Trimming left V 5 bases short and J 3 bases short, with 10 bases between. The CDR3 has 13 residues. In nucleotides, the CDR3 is TGTGCCAGCAGTTTCGTAGTTGACACTGAAGCTTTCTTT. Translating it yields CASSFVVDTEAFF.

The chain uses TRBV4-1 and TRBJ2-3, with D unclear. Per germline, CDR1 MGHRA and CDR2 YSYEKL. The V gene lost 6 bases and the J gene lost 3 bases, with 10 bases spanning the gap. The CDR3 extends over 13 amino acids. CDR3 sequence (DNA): TGCGCCAGCAGTGGGGATTGGACAGATACGCAGTATTTT. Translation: CASSGDWTDTQYF.

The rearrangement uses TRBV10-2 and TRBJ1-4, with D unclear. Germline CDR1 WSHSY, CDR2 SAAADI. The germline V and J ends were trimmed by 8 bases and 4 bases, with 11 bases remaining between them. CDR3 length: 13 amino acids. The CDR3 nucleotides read TGCGCCAGCGGGAATAATATTAATGAAAAACTGTTTTTT. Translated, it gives CASGNNINEKLFF.

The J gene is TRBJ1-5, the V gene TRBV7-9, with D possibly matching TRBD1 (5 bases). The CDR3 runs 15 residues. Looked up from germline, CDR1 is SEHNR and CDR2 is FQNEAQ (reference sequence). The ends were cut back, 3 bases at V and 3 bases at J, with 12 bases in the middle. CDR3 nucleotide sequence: TGTGCCAGCAGCTTTGCGGACAAGCCCAATCAGCCCCAGCATTTT. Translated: CASSFADKPNQPQHF.

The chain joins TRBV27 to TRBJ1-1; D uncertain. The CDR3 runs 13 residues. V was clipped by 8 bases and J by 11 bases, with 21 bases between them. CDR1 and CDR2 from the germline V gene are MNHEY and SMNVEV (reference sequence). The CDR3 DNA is TGTGCCAGCTCAGTTTATTCACTGGGTAGTGCTTTCTTT. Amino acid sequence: CASSVYSLGSAFF.

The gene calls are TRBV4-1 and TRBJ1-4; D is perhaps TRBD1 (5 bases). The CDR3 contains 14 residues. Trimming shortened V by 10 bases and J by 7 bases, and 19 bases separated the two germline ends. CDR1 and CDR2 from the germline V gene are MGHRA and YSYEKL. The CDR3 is CATRGVGVAEKLFF. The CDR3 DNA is TGCGCCACCCGCGGGGTGGGGGTTGCTGAAAAACTGTTTTTT.

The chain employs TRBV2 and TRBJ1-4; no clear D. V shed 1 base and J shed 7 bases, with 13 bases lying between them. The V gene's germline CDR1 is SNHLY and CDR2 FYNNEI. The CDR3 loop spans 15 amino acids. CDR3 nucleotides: TGTGCCAGCAGTGAAGATTCGGAGTTGGGTGAAAAACTGTTTTTT. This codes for CASSEDSELGEKLFF.

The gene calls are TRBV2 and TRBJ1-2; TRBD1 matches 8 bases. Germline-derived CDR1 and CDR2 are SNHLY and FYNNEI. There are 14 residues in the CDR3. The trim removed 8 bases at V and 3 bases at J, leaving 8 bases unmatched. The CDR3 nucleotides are TGTGCCAGCGGCCCTGGACAGGGCTACTATGGCTACACCTTC. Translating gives CASGPGQGYYGYTF.

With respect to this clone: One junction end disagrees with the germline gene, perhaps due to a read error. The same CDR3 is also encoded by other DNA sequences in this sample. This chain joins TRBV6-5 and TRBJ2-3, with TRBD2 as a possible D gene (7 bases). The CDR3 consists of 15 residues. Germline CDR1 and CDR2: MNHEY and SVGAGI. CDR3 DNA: TGTGCCAGCAGTTACTCGACTGGGGGGGCAGATACGCAATATTTT. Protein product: CASSYSTGGADTQYF.

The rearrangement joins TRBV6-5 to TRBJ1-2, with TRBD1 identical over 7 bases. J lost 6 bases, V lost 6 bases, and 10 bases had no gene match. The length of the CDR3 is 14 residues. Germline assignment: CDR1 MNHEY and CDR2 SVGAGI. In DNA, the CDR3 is TGTGCCAGCAGGGAGGGACAGCTTTTGAATGGCTACACCTTC. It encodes CASREGQLLNGYTF.

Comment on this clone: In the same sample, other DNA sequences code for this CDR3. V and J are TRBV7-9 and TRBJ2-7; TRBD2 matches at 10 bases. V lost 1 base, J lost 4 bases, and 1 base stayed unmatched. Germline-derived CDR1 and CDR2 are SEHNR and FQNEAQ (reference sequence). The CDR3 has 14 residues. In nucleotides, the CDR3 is TGTGCCAGCAGCTTAGTGGGACTAGCGTACGAGCAGTACTTC. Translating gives CASSLVGLAYEQYF.

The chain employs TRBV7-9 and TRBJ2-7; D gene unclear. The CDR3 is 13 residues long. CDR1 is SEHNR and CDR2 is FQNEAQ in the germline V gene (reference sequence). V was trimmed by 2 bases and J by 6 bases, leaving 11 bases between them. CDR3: CASSLQLSREQYF. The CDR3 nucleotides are TGTGCCAGCAGCTTACAGCTTTCGCGCGAGCAGTACTTC.

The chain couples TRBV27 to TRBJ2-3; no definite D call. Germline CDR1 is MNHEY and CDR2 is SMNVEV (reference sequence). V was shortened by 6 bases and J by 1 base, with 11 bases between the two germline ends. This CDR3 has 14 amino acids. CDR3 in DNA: TGTGCCAGCAGGGATGTGTTGGGCACAGATACGCAGTATTTT. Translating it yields CASRDVLGTDTQYF.

CDR3 in amino acids: CASGFDSSHEQYF. CDR3 coding DNA: TGTGCTAGTGGTTTTGACAGTAGCCACGAGCAGTACTTC. This rearrangement joins TRBV12-5 to TRBJ2-7; maybe TRBD1 (5 bases). V lost 3 bases and J lost 5, with 11 bases in between. The CDR3 is made up of 13 amino acids. CDR1 and CDR2 (germline): LGHNT, FRNRAP.

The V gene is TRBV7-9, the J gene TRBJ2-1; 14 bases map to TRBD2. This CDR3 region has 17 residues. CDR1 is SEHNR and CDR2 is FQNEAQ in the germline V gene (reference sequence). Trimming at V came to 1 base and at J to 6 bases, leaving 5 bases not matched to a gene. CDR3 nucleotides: TGTGCCAGCAGCTTAGGGGGAGGACTAGCGGGAGGCAATGAGCAGTTCTTC. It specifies CASSLGGGLAGGNEQFF.

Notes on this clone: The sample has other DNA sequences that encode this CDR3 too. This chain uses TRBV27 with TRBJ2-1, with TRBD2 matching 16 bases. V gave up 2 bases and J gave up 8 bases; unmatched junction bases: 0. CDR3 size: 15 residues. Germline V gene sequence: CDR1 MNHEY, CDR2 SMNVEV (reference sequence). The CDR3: CASSLGTSGGDEQFF. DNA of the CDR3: TGTGCCAGCAGTTTAGGGACTAGCGGGGGGGATGAGCAGTTCTTC.

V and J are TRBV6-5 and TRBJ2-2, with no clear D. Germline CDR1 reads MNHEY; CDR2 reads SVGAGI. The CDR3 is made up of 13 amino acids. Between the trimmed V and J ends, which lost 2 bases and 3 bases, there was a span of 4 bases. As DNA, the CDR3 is TGTGCCAGCAGTTACGAGGACACCGGGGAGCTGTTTTTT. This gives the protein CASSYEDTGELFF.

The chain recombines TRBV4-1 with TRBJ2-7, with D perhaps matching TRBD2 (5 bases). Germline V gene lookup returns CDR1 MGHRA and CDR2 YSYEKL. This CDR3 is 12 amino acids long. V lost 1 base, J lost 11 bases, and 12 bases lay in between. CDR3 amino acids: CASSQGAGIKYF. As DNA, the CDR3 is TGCGCCAGCAGCCAAGGGGCCGGGATCAAGTACTTC.

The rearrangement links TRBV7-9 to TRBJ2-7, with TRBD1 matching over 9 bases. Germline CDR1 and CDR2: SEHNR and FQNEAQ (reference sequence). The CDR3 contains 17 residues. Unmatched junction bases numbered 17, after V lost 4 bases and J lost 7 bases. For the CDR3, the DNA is TGTGCCAGCAGCTCCCCCGTCGAAGGACAGGGGAAAGAAGAGCAGTACTTC. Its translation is CASSSPVEGQGKEEQYF.

DNA for the CDR3: TGCGCCAGCAGCCAGGGGGGAAACACAGATACGCAGTATTTT. This encodes CASSQGGNTDTQYF. The chain is built from TRBV4-1 and TRBJ2-3, with a possible D match to TRBD2 (6 bases). The CDR3 extends over 14 amino acids. Looked up from germline, CDR1 is MGHRA and CDR2 is YSYEKL. Trimming pared 3 bases from V and 2 bases from J, leaving 9 bases between.

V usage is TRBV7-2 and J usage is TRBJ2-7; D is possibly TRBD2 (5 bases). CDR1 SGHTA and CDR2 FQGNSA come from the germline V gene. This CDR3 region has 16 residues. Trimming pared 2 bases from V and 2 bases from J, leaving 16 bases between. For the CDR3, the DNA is TGTGCCAGCAGCTTATTTGGAGCGGAGGCCCCCTACGAGCAGTACTTC. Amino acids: CASSLFGAEAPYEQYF.

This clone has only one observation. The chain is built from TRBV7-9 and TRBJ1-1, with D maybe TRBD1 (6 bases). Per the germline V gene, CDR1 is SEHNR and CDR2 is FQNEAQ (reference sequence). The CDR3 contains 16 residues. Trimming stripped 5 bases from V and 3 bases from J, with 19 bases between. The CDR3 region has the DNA TGTGCCAGCAGCCAAGCCGGGCAGGGGTCGTACACTGAAGCTTTCTTT. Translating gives CASSQAGQGSYTEAFF.

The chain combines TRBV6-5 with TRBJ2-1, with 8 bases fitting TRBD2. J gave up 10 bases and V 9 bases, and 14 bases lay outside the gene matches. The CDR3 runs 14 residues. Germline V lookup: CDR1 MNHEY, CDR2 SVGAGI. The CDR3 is CASSLAGGSGEQFF. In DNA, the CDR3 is TGTGCCAGTTCCTTGGCGGGGGGATCAGGAGAGCAGTTCTTC.

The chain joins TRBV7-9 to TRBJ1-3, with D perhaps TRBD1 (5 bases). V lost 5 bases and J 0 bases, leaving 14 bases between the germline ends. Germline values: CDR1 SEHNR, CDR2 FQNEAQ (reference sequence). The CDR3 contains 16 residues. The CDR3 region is CASSPAQVISGNTIYF. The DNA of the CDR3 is TGTGCCAGCAGCCCGGCACAGGTTATCTCTGGAAACACCATATATTTT.

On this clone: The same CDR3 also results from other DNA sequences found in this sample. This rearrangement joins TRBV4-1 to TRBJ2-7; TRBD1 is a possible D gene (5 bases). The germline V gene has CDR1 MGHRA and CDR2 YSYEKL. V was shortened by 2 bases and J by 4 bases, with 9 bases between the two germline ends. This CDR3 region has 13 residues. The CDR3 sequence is CASSQTQGYEQYF. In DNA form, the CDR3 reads TGCGCCAGCAGCCAAACTCAGGGTTACGAGCAGTACTTC.

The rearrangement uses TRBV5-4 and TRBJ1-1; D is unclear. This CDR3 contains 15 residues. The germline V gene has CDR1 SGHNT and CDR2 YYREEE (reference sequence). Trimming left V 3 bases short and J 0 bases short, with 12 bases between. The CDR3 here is CASSSLQTMNTEAFF. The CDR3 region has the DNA TGTGCCAGCAGCTCTCTACAGACTATGAACACTGAAGCTTTCTTT.

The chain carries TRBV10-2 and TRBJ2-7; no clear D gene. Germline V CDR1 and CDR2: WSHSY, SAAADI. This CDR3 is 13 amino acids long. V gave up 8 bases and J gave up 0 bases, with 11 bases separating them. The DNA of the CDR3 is TGCGCCAGCGAGACCGAAAGCTCCTACGAGCAGTACTTC. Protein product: CASETESSYEQYF.

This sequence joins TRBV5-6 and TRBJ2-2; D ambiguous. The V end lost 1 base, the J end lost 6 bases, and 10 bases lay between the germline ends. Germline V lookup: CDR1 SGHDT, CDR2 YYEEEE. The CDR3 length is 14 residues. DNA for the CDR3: TGTGCCAGCAGCTTGAAGGATCGGGCCGGGGAGCTGTTTTTT. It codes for CASSLKDRAGELFF.

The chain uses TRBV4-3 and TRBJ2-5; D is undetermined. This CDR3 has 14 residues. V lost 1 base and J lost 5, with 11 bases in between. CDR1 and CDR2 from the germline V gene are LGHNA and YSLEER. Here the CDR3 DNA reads TGCGCCAGCAGCCAAGGGCAGACTGGGGAGACCCAGTACTTC. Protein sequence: CASSQGQTGETQYF.